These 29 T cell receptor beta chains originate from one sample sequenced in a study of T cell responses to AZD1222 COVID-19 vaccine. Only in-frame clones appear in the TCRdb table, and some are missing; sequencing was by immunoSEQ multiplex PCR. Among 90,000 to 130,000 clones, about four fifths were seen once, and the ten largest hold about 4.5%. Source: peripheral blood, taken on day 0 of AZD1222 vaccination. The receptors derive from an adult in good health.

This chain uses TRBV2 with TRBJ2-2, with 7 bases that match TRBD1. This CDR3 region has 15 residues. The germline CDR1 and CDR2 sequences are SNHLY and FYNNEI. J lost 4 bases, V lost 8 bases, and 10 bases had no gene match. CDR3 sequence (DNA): TGTGCCAGCGGGCAGGACAGGTCCAGCACCGGGGAGCTGTTTTTT. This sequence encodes CASGQDRSSTGELFF.

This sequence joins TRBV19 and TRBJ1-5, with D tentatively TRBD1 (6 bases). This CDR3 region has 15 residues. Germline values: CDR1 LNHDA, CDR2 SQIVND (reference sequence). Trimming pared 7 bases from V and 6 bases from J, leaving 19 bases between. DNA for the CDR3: TGTGCCAGTAAAGGAGCAGAAGGGGGGCGTCAGCCCCAGCATTTT. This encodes CASKGAEGGRQPQHF.

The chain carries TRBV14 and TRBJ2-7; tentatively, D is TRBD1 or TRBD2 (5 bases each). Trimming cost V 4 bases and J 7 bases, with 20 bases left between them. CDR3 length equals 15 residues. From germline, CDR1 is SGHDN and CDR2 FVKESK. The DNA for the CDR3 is TGTGCCAGCAGCCCCCACGACGGACACCGGGGAGAGCAGTACTTC. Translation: CASSPHDGHRGEQYF.

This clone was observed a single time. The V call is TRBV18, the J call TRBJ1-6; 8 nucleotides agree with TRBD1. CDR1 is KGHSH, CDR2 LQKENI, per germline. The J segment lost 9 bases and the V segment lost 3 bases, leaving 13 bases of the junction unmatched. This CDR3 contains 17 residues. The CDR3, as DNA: TGTGCCAGCTCACCTCAGGGGGCGAGCACCGGGAGTTCACCCCTCCACTTT. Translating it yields CASSPQGASTGSSPLHF.

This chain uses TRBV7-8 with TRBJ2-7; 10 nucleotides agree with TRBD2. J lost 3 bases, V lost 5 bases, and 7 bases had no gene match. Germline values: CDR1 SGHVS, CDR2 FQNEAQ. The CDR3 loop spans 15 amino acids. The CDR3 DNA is TGTGCCAGCAGCCGGACTACTAGCGGGGTCTACGAGCAGTACTTC. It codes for CASSRTTSGVYEQYF.

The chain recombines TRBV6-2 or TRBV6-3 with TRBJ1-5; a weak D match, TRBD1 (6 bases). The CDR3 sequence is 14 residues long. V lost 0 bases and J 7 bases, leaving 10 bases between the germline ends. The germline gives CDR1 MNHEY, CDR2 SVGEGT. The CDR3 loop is CASSYSQGSQPQHF. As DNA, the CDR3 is TGTGCCAGCAGTTACTCTCAGGGGAGCCAGCCCCAGCATTTT.

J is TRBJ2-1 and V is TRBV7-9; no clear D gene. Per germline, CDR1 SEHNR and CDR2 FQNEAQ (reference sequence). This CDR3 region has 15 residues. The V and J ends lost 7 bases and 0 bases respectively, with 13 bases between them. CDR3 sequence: CASTRMGSSYNEQFF. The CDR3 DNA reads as TGTGCCAGCACCCGGATGGGCAGCTCCTACAATGAGCAGTTCTTC.

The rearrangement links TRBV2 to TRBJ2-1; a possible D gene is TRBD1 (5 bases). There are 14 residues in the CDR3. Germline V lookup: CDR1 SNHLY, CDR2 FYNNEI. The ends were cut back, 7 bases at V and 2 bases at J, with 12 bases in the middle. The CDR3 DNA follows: TGTGCCAGCAAGCAGGGTCTCCCCTACAATGAGCAGTTCTTC. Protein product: CASKQGLPYNEQFF. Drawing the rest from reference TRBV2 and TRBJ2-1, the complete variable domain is EPEVTQTPSHQVTQMGQEVILRCVPISNHLYFYWYRQILGQKVEFLVSFYNNEISEKSEIFDDQFSVERPDGSNFTLKIRSTKLEDSAMYFCASKQGLPYNEQFFGPGTRLTVL.

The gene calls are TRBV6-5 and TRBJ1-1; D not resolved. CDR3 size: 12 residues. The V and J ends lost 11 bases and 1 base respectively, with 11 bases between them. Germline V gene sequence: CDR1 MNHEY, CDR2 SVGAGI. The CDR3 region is CAGSTENTEAFF. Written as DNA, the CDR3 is TGTGCCGGCTCAACAGAGAACACTGAAGCTTTCTTT.

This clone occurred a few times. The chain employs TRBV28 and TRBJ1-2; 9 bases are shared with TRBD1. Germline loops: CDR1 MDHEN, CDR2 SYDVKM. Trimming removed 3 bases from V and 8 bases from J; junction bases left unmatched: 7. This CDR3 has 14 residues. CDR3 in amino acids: CASSFSQGAWGYTF. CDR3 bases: TGTGCCAGCAGTTTTTCACAGGGGGCTTGGGGCTACACCTTC.

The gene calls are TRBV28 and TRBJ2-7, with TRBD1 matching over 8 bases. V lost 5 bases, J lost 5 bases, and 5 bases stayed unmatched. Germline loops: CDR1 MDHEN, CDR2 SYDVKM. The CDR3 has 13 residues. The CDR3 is CASSVDRVHEQYF. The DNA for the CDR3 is TGTGCCAGCAGTGTGGACAGGGTCCACGAGCAGTACTTC.

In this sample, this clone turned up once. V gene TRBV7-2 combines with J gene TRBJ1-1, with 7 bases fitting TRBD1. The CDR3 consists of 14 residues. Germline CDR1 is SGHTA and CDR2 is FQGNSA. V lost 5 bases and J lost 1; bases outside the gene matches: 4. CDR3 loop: CASSRYRGNTEAFF. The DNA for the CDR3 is TGTGCCAGCAGCCGCTACAGGGGGAACACTGAAGCTTTCTTT.

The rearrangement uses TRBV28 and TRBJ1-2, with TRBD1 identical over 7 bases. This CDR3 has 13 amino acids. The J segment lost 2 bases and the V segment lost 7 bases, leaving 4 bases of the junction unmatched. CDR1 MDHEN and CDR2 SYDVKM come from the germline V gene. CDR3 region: CASTSDRNYGYTF. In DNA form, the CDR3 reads TGTGCCAGCACCTCGGACAGGAACTATGGCTACACCTTC.

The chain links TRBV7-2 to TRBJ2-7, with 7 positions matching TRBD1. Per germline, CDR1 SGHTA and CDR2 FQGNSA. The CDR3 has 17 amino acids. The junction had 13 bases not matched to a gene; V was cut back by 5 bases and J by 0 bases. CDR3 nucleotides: TGTGCCAGCAGCGCCTTCCCGAGGGGGCCCAGCTCCTACGAGCAGTACTTC. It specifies CASSAFPRGPSSYEQYF.

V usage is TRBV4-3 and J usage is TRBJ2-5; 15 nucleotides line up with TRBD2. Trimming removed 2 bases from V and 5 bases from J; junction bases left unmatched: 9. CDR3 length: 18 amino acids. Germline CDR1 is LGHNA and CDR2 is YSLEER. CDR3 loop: CASSQKWTSGGAQETQYF. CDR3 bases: TGCGCCAGCAGCCAAAAGTGGACTAGCGGGGGGGCCCAGGAGACCCAGTACTTC.

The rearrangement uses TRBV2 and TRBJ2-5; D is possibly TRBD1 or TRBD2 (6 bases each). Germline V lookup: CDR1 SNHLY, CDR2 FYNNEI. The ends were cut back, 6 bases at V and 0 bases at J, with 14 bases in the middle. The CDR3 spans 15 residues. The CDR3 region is CASRGGQPYQETQYF. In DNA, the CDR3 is TGTGCCAGCAGGGGGGGACAACCGTACCAAGAGACCCAGTACTTC.

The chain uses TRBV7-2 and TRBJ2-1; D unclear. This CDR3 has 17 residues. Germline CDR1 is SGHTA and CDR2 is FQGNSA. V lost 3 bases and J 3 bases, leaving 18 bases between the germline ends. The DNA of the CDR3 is TGTGCCAGCAGCTTGCTCCGAGCGATTCAAGGCTACAATGAGCAGTTCTTC. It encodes CASSLLRAIQGYNEQFF.

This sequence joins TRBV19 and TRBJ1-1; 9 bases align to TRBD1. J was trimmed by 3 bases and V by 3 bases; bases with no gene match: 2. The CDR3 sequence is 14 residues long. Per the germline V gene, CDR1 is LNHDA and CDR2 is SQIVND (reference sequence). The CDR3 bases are TGTGCCAGTAGTATGAGGACAGGGGACACTGAAGCTTTCTTT. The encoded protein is CASSMRTGDTEAFF.

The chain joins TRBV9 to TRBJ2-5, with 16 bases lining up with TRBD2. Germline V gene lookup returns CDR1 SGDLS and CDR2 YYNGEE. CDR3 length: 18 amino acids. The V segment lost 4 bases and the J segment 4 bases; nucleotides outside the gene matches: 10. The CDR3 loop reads CASSSTPGLAGGRETQYF. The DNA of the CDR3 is TGTGCCAGCAGCTCTACGCCGGGACTAGCGGGGGGGCGAGAGACCCAGTACTTC. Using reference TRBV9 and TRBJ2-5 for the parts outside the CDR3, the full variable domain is DSGVTQTPKHLITATGQRVTLRCSPRSGDLSVYWYQQSLDQGLQFLIQYYNGEERAKGNILERFSAQQFPDLHSELNLSSLELGDSALYFCASSSTPGLAGGRETQYFGPGTRLLVL.

CDR3 region: CASSSTAGGRNEQFF. The CDR3 DNA follows: TGTGCCAGCTCATCAACAGCGGGAGGAAGGAATGAGCAGTTCTTC. The chain links TRBV18 to TRBJ2-1, with 9 bases aligning to TRBD2. Trimming cost V 5 bases and J 7 bases; bases outside gene matches: 9. The CDR3 runs to 15 residues. Germline CDR1 reads KGHSH; CDR2 reads LQKENI. The whole variable domain, remainder taken from reference TRBV18 and TRBJ2-1, is NAGVMQNPRHLVRRRGQEARLRCSPMKGHSHVYWYRQLPEEGLKFMVYLQKENIIDESGMPKERFSAEFPKEGPSILRIQQVVRGDSAAYFCASSSTAGGRNEQFFGPGTRLTVL.

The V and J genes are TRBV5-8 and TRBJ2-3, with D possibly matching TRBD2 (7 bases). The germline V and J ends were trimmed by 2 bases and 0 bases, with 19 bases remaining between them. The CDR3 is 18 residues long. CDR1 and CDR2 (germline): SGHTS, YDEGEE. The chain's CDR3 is CASSLGDGRGASTDTQYF. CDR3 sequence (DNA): TGTGCCAGCAGCTTAGGGGATGGACGGGGGGCCAGCACAGATACGCAGTATTTT.

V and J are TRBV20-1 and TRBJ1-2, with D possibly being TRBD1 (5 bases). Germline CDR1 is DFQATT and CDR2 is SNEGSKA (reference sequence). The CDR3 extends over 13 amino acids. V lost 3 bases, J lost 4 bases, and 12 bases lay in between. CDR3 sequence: CSASGDSPYGYTF. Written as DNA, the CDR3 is TGCAGTGCTAGTGGGGACTCCCCCTATGGCTACACCTTC.

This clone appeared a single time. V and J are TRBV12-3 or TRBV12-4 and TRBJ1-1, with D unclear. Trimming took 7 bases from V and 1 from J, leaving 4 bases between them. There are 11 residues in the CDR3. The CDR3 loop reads CASKQNTEAFF. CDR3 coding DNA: TGTGCCAGCAAGCAGAACACTGAAGCTTTCTTT.

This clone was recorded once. The CDR3 loop reads CASSLGIFRYTF. CDR3 sequence (DNA): TGTGCCAGCAGTTTAGGGATATTCCGCTACACCTTC. The rearrangement links TRBV28 to TRBJ1-2; D gene ambiguous. Per the germline V gene, CDR1 is MDHEN and CDR2 is SYDVKM. V dropped 2 bases and J dropped 9 bases, with 10 bases sitting between them. This CDR3 is built from 12 residues.

CDR3 DNA: TGTGCCAGCAGCTTCGACAGGGACTATGGCTACACCTTC. Its translation is CASSFDRDYGYTF. This chain joins TRBV7-2 and TRBJ1-2; 7 bases are shared with TRBD1. V shed 3 bases, J shed 3 bases, and the junction held 1 base outside the gene matches. This CDR3 contains 13 residues. Germline loops: CDR1 SGHTA, CDR2 FQGNSA.

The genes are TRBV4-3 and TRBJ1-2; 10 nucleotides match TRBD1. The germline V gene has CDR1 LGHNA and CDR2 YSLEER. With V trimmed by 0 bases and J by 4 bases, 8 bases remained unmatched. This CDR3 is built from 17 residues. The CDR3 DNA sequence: TGCGCCAGCAGCCAAGACCTGACAGGGGGCGAAGGCTATGGCTACACCTTC. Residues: CASSQDLTGGEGYGYTF.

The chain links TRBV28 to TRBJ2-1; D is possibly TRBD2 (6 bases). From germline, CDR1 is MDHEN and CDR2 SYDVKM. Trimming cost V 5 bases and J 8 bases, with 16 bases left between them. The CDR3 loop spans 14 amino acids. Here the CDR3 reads CASSARPWRDEQFF. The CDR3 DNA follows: TGTGCCAGCAGTGCTAGGCCTTGGAGGGATGAGCAGTTCTTC.

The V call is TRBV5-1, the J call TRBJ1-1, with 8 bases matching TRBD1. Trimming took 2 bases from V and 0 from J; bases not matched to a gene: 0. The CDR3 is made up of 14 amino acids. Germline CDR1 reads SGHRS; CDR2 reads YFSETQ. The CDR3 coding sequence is TGCGCCAGCAGCTTACAGGGGGTGAACACTGAAGCTTTCTTT. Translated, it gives CASSLQGVNTEAFF.

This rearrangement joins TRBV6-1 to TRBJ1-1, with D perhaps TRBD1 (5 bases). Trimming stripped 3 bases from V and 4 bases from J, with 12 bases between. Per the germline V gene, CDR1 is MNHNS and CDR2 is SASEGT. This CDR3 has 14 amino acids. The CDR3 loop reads CASSETVQGTEAFF. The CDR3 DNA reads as TGTGCCAGCAGTGAGACAGTTCAGGGCACTGAAGCTTTCTTT.